The 20 T cell receptor beta chains given below trace back to one sample, sequenced in a study of beta chain features in type 1 diabetes. The authors reverse transcribed all of the isolated RNA, so sequencing captured expressed TCRB transcripts. TCRdb keeps only in-frame clones here, not all; method: immunoSEQ multiplex PCR. Of tens of thousands of clones in the sample, 69% were seen once. For these receptors, no antigen is known. Study-wide points: Type 1 diabetes patients showed a moderate but significant shortening of TCRB CDR3s in all four CD4+ subsets.

Source material: Tregs from blood. Every receptor here comes from a man between 18 and 29 years old with type 1 diabetes.

The V and J genes are TRBV4-3 and TRBJ1-3, with TRBD1 as a possible D gene (6 bases). V was shortened by 0 bases and J by 0 bases, with 18 bases between the two germline ends. The CDR3 runs to 19 residues. Germline CDR1 and CDR2: LGHNA and YSLEER. The CDR3 spells CASSQDPGGSSFSGNTIYF. In DNA, the CDR3 is TGCGCCAGCAGCCAAGATCCGGGGGGCAGTTCTTTCTCTGGAAACACCATATATTTT.

The V call is TRBV18, the J call TRBJ2-7, with TRBD1 matching 9 bases. V trimming: 5 bases; J trimming: 9 bases; junction bases outside the gene matches: 8. The V gene's germline CDR1 is KGHSH and CDR2 LQKENI. The CDR3 totals 13 residues. The CDR3 spells CASSSGQGNAQYF. The CDR3, as DNA: TGTGCCAGCTCATCGGGACAGGGAAACGCGCAGTACTTC. Combining the CDR3 with reference TRBV18 and TRBJ2-7 gives the whole variable domain NAGVMQNPRHLVRRRGQEARLRCSPMKGHSHVYWYRQLPEEGLKFMVYLQKENIIDESGMPKERFSAEFPKEGPSILRIQQVVRGDSAAYFCASSSGQGNAQYFGPGTRLTVT.

The V and J genes are TRBV7-9 and TRBJ1-2, with 7 bases identical to TRBD1. With V trimmed by 2 bases and J by 7 bases, 7 bases remained unmatched. Germline-derived CDR1 and CDR2 are SEHNR and FQNEAQ (reference sequence). The CDR3 has 14 residues. CDR3 DNA sequence: TGTGCCAGCAGCTTATTGAAGGGGGCAGGTGGCTACACCTTC. It yields the protein CASSLLKGAGGYTF.

This chain uses TRBV5-1 with TRBJ2-2; tentatively, D is TRBD2 (6 bases). CDR3 length: 16 residues. V was shortened by 4 bases and J by 4 bases, with 17 bases between the two germline ends. Per the germline V gene, CDR1 is SGHRS and CDR2 is YFSETQ. CDR3 region: CASSPVRRASTGELFF. The DNA of the CDR3 is TGCGCCAGCAGCCCAGTAAGGAGGGCGAGCACCGGGGAGCTGTTTTTT.

This clone was observed a few times. The chain carries TRBV7-9 and TRBJ2-7; D is uncertain. This CDR3 spans 11 amino acids. Trimming removed 2 bases at V and 6 bases at J, with 5 bases between. Germline assignment: CDR1 SEHNR and CDR2 FQNEAQ (reference sequence). CDR3 bases: TGTGCCAGCAGCTTAATATCCGAGCAGTACTTC. Encoded protein: CASSLISEQYF.

This clone was seen only a few times. This chain connects TRBV5-8 to TRBJ2-1, with 7 positions matching TRBD1. This CDR3 is built from 16 residues. Germline CDR1 and CDR2: SGHTS and YDEGEE. V shed 1 base, J shed 7 bases, and the junction held 11 bases outside the gene matches. The CDR3 region is CASSLINRGWRNEQFF. The CDR3 DNA reads TGTGCCAGCAGCTTGATCAACAGGGGATGGAGGAATGAGCAGTTCTTC.

The CDR3: CASSLVGEANYGYTF. The DNA of the CDR3 is TGCGCCAGCAGCTTAGTGGGGGAGGCAAACTATGGCTACACCTTC. The chain is built from TRBV5-1 and TRBJ1-2, with a tentative D call TRBD1 (5 bases). The CDR3 spans 15 residues. V lost 2 bases, J lost 2 bases, and 13 bases lay in between. CDR1 is SGHRS and CDR2 is YFSETQ in the germline V gene.

This clone came up a few times. V gene TRBV7-9 combines with J gene TRBJ1-2; tentative D call: TRBD1 (6 bases). Trimming took off 3 bases at V and 2 bases at J, with 10 bases between the two ends. The germline V gene has CDR1 SEHNR and CDR2 FQNEAQ (reference sequence). This CDR3 has 14 residues. The CDR3 spells CASSFLTGNYGYTF. DNA of the CDR3: TGTGCCAGCAGCTTCCTTACAGGGAACTATGGCTACACCTTC.

The chain couples TRBV7-2 to TRBJ1-1, with D possibly matching TRBD1 (5 bases). Germline CDR1 reads SGHTA; CDR2 reads FQGNSA. Trimming shortened V by 2 bases and J by 1 base, and 8 bases separated the two germline ends. The CDR3 is 14 residues long. The CDR3: CASSLYRPNTEAFF. Here the CDR3 DNA reads TGTGCCAGCAGCTTATACAGGCCGAACACTGAAGCTTTCTTT.

V is TRBV7-2 and J is TRBJ2-1, with 9 nucleotides matching TRBD2. V shed 6 bases, J shed 1 base, and the junction held 4 bases outside the gene matches. CDR3 size: 15 residues. CDR1 SGHTA and CDR2 FQGNSA come from the germline V gene. CDR3 nucleotide sequence: TGTGCCAGCAGATGGACTAGCGAATCCTACAATGAGCAGTTCTTC. Protein product: CASRWTSESYNEQFF.

V and J are TRBV11-2 and TRBJ2-3, with TRBD2 identical over 7 bases. V was pared by 2 bases and J by 1 base, with 9 bases of the junction left unmatched. The CDR3 is 17 residues long. Germline assignment: CDR1 SGHAT and CDR2 FQNNGV. The CDR3 protein is CASSLRLRGDGTDTQYF. Written as DNA, the CDR3 is TGTGCCAGCAGCTTACGGCTTCGGGGGGACGGCACAGATACGCAGTATTTT.

This CDR3 reads CASRTPPRGSRETQYF. The DNA for the CDR3 is TGTGCCAGTAGGACCCCCCCGCGGGGGTCTAGAGAGACCCAGTACTTC. The chain links TRBV19 to TRBJ2-5; 7 bases agree with TRBD2. Germline V gene data show CDR1 as LNHDA and CDR2 as SQIVND (reference sequence). Trimming removed 6 bases from V and 4 bases from J; junction bases left unmatched: 14. The CDR3 contains 16 residues.

The CDR3 DNA reads as TGTGCCAGCAGTTTAACCGGGACAGGGTTTCCCGGGGAGCTGTTTTTT. It translates to CASSLTGTGFPGELFF. This chain connects TRBV6-6 to TRBJ2-2; TRBD1 aligns across 9 bases. The length of the CDR3 is 16 residues. J was trimmed by 6 bases and V by 4 bases; bases with no gene match: 9. Germline CDR1 is MNHNY and CDR2 is SVGAGI (reference sequence).

This sequence joins TRBV5-1 and TRBJ2-1; weak D call: TRBD2 (6 bases). The germline V gene encodes CDR1 SGHRS and CDR2 YFSETQ. The V gene lost 7 bases and the J gene lost 7 bases, with 9 bases spanning the gap. The CDR3 covers 11 residues. The CDR3 region is CASRLGNEQFF. The DNA of the CDR3 is TGCGCCAGCCGACTAGGAAATGAGCAGTTCTTC.

The gene calls are TRBV18 and TRBJ2-7; D may be TRBD1 (6 bases). This CDR3 comprises 14 residues. The V gene's germline CDR1 is KGHSH and CDR2 LQKENI. V lost 4 bases to trimming and J lost 9 bases, with 19 bases between them. In DNA form, the CDR3 reads TGTGCCAGCTCACGACTTACCGACAGGCCGGCGCAGTACTTC. It encodes CASSRLTDRPAQYF.

J is TRBJ2-5 and V is TRBV19; perhaps TRBD2 as D (5 bases). The CDR3 is 16 amino acids. The V gene's germline CDR1 is LNHDA and CDR2 SQIVND (reference sequence). V lost 1 base, J lost 5 bases, and 17 bases lay in between. The CDR3 bases are TGTGCCAGTAGTATAGGCGCGGCGCCCGGGATTGAGACCCAGTACTTC. Residues: CASSIGAAPGIETQYF. Full variable domain (remainder filled in from reference TRBV19 and TRBJ2-5): DGGITQSPKYLFRKEGQNVTLSCEQNLNHDAMYWYRQDPGQGLRLIYYSQIVNDFQKGDIAEGYSVSREKKESFPLTVTSAQKNPTAFYLCASSIGAAPGIETQYFGPGTRLLVL.

V usage is TRBV23-1 and J usage is TRBJ1-5; a possible D gene is TRBD1 (6 bases). TRBV23-1 is labeled an ORF, and its function is uncertain. The CDR3 covers 17 residues. V dropped 7 bases and J dropped 2 bases, with 21 bases sitting between them. CDR3 protein: CASTHPDQTGCNQPQHF. As DNA, the CDR3 is TGCGCCAGCACCCACCCCGATCAGACAGGTTGCAATCAGCCCCAGCATTTT.

This rearrangement joins TRBV11-2 to TRBJ2-1; a possible D gene is TRBD2 (5 bases). The CDR3 loop spans 14 amino acids. The germline gives CDR1 SGHAT, CDR2 FQNNGV. Deletions cut 5 bases from V and 8 bases from J, with 16 bases between. The CDR3 sequence is CASSRSATGDEQFF. CDR3 nucleotide sequence: TGTGCCAGCAGCAGGTCGGCAACCGGGGATGAGCAGTTCTTC.

The chain combines TRBV13 with TRBJ2-1; TRBD2 matches 11 bases. Germline V gives CDR1 PRHDT, CDR2 FYEKMQ (reference sequence). The length of the CDR3 is 17 residues. V lost 6 bases, J lost 2 bases, and 9 bases stayed unmatched. CDR3 amino acids: CASRLLAGGTPYNEQFF. The CDR3 region has the DNA TGTGCCAGCAGACTTCTAGCGGGAGGAACGCCCTACAATGAGCAGTTCTTC.

The chain links TRBV6-6 to TRBJ1-1; TRBD1 agrees at 7 bases. The V segment lost 5 bases and the J segment 3 bases; nucleotides outside the gene matches: 6. This CDR3 has 14 residues. The germline V gene has CDR1 MNHNY and CDR2 SVGAGI (reference sequence). In DNA form, the CDR3 reads TGTGCCAGCAGTACCCCGGGACAGTACACTGAAGCTTTCTTT. Translation gives CASSTPGQYTEAFF.